This entry is about one TCR beta chain. What it binds is not known. The method was immunoSEQ multiplex PCR; TCRdb's version includes in-frame clones alone and lacks a portion of them. This table has approximately 85,000 clones, 75% to 95% appearing once. This CDR3 is 14 amino acids long. V lost 6 bases, J lost 1 base, and 4 bases stayed unmatched. Germline V lookup: CDR1 MNHEY, CDR2 SVGAGI. This specimen belongs to a study of graft-versus-host responses after intestinal transplantation. Study summary: In this cohort, recipients had multivisceral, liver-intestinal, or isolated intestinal transplants.

The source is a human donor who was the organ donor for an intestinal transplant. The chain employs TRBV6-5 and TRBJ2-5, with TRBD2 matching 8 bases. Here the sequenced sample was unstimulated CD8+ T cells sorted from spleen or lymph node cells, taken before transplant. CDR3 bases: TGTGCCAGCAGCCTAGGGACTAGCCAAGAGACCCAGTACTTC. Translation: CASSLGTSQETQYF.